This T cell receptor beta chain was recorded in a study of cytomegalovirus exposure and HLA in healthy donors. Study-level background: Around 78 million unique TCRs, all from HLA-typed donors, were included in an early release of the data.

This CDR3 is built from 14 residues. V was cut by 9 bases and J by 5 bases, with 14 bases left in between. The germline gives CDR1 ENHRY, CDR2 SYGVKD. Primers included in the PCR were 60 Vbeta and 13 Jbeta primers. The repertoire was sequenced with immunoSEQ multiplex PCR; TCRdb's copy has only in-frame clones and lacks some. The table has over 100,000 clones, roughly 80% seen once. Only a few counts were recorded for this clone. The receptor was derived from a man aged 25-40 years in good health and CMV-seropositive. The V gene is TRBV10-3, the J gene TRBJ1-6; D unresolved. The sample comprised PBMCs. This CDR3 reads CAITRTINNSPLHF. DNA for the CDR3: TGTGCCATTACTAGGACGATCAATAATTCACCCCTCCACTTT.